The present T cell receptor beta chain was sequenced within a study of OX40 agonist ivuxolimab in advanced cancers. From germline, CDR1 is LNHDA and CDR2 SQIVND (reference sequence). Trimming cost V 5 bases and J 0 bases; bases outside gene matches: 6. The CDR3 has 15 residues. Measured with immunoSEQ multiplex PCR; TCRdb has only the in-frame clones, and not every one. The sample holds approximately 20,000 clones; around 87% are singletons and the top ten take roughly 17%. The gene calls are TRBV19 and TRBJ1-1; 7 nucleotides align to TRBD1. Sample: CD4+ or CD8+ T cells sorted from blood, taken in a trial of the OX40 agonist ivuxolimab. This TCR came from an adult with an advanced solid tumor such as melanoma, head and neck, liver or kidney cancer. CDR3 in DNA: TGTGCCAGTAGTCCCCGGGACAGTATGAACACTGAAGCTTTCTTT. Translation gives CASSPRDSMNTEAFF.